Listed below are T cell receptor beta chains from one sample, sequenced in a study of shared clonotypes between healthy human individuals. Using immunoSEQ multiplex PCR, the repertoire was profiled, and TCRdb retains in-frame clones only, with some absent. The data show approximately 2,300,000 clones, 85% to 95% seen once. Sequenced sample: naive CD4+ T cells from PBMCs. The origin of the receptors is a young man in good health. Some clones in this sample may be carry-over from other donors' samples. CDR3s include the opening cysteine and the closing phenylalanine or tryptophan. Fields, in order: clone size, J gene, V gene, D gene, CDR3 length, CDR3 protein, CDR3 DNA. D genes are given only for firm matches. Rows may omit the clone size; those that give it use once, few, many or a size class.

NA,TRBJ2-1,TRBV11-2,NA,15,CASSLSQGTYNEQFF,TGTGCCAGCAGCTTGTCGCAGGGTACCTACAATGAGCAGTTCTTC
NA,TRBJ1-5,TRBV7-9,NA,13,CASSLAGGQPQHF,TGTGCCAGCAGCTTAGCGGGGGGTCAGCCCCAGCATTTT
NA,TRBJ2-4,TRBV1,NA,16,CTSSQALGGIQNIQYF,TGCACCAGCAGCCAAGCCCTTGGGGGGATCCAAAACATTCAGTACTTC
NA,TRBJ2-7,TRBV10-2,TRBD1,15,CASSERGQGAHEQYF,TGCGCCAGCAGTGAGAGGGGACAGGGGGCCCACGAGCAGTACTTC
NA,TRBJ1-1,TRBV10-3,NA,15,CAISDDTGLNTEAFF,TGTGCCATCAGTGACGACACCGGATTGAACACTGAAGCTTTCTTT
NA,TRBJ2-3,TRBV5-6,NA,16,CASSFTLESSTDTQYF,TGTGCCAGCAGCTTCACCCTTGAGTCTAGCACAGATACGCAGTATTTT
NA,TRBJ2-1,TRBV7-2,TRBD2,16,CASSSIGREGWNEQFF,TGTGCCAGCAGCTCCATTGGGCGGGAGGGGTGGAATGAGCAGTTCTTC
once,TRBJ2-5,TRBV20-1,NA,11,CSARHPETQYF,TGCAGTGCTCGACATCCAGAGACCCAGTACTTC
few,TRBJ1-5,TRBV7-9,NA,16,CASSRPQGKSNQPQHF,TGTGCCAGCAGCCGCCCTCAGGGAAAGAGCAATCAGCCCCAGCATTTT
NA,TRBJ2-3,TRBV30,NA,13,CATSRGITDTQYF,TGTGCCACCTCCCGGGGCATCACAGATACGCAGTATTTT
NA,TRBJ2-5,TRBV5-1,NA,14,CASSLSINQETQYF,TGCGCCAGCAGCTTGTCCATAAACCAAGAGACCCAGTACTTC
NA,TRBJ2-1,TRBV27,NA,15,CASSLAGQSYNEQFF,TGTGCCAGCAGTCTTGCGGGACAGTCCTACAATGAGCAGTTCTTC
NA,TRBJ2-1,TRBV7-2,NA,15,CASSPTRDPGGEQFF,TGTGCCAGCAGCCCGACTCGGGACCCAGGCGGTGAGCAGTTCTTC
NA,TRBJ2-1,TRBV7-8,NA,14,CASTPTPSQDEQFF,TGTGCCAGCACCCCGACACCGAGTCAAGATGAGCAGTTCTTC
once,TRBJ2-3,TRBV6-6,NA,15,CASSTTRGGTDTQYF,TGTGCCAGCAGTACTACCAGGGGTGGCACAGATACGCAGTATTTT
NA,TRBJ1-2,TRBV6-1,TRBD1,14,CASSENPGGYGYTF,TGTGCCAGCAGTGAAAACCCAGGGGGCTATGGCTACACCTTC
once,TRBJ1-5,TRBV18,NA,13,CASSPGGEQPQHF,TGTGCCAGCTCACCAGGAGGGGAGCAGCCCCAGCATTTT
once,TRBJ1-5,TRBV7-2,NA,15,CASSTKGGSNQPQHF,TGTGCCAGCAGTACGAAGGGGGGTAGCAATCAGCCCCAGCATTTT
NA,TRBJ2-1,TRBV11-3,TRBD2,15,CASSKREPPGNEQFF,TGTGCCAGCAGTAAGCGGGAGCCGCCAGGCAATGAGCAGTTCTTC
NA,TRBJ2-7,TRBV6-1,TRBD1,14,CASRRTGATYEQYF,TGTGCCAGCCGAAGGACAGGGGCGACCTACGAGCAGTACTTC
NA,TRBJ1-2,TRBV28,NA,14,CASSPVRGYYGYTF,TGTGCCAGCAGTCCCGTCAGGGGTTACTATGGCTACACCTTC
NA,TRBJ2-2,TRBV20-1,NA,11,CSARGTGELFF,TGCAGTGCTAGAGGTACCGGGGAGCTGTTTTTT
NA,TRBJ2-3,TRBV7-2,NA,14,CASSMEGSTDTQYF,TGTGCCAGCAGCATGGAAGGTAGCACAGATACGCAGTATTTT
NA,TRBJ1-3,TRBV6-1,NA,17,CASSGLEFRASGNTIYF,TGTGCCAGCAGTGGGCTGGAGTTCAGGGCCTCTGGAAACACCATATATTTT
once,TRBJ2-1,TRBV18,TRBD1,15,CASSPTRQGYNEQFF,TGTGCCAGCTCACCTACTCGACAGGGTTACAATGAGCAGTTCTTC
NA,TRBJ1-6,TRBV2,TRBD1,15,CASSQQGARNSPLHF,TGTGCCAGCAGCCAACAGGGGGCGCGTAATTCACCCCTCCACTTT
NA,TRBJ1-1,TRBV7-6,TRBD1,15,CASSPPPGGGPEAFF,TGTGCCAGCAGCCCTCCGCCCGGAGGGGGCCCTGAAGCTTTCTTT
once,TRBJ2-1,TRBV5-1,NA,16,CASSLNGLGSYNEQFF,TGCGCCAGCAGCTTGAATGGATTAGGGTCCTACAATGAGCAGTTCTTC
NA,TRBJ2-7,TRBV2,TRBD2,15,CASRTTGTSSYEQYF,TGTGCCAGCAGGACCACCGGGACTAGCTCCTACGAGCAGTACTTC
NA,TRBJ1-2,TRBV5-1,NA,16,CASSLGTGTAPYGYTF,TGCGCCAGCAGCTTGGGAACCGGGACGGCTCCCTATGGCTACACCTTC
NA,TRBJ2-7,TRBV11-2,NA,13,CASSLVSGYEQYF,TGTGCCAGCAGCTTGGTTAGCGGTTACGAGCAGTACTTC
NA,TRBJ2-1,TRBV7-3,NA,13,CASSATWYNEQFF,TGTGCCAGCAGCGCGACATGGTACAATGAGCAGTTCTTC
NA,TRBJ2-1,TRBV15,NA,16,CATSRGTSPRTDEQFF,TGTGCCACCAGCAGAGGGACTTCCCCGAGGACGGATGAGCAGTTCTTC
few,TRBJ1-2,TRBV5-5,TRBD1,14,CASRRPGQGRGYTF,TGTGCCAGCAGAAGACCGGGACAGGGTCGTGGCTACACCTTC
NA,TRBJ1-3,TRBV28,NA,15,CASMRPAASGNTIYF,TGTGCCAGCATGAGGCCGGCAGCTTCTGGAAACACCATATATTTT
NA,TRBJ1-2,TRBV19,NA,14,CASSIRAGDYGYTF,TGTGCCAGTAGTATCAGGGCGGGAGACTATGGCTACACCTTC
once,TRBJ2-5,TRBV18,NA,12,CASSSRLETQYF,TGTGCCAGCTCCTCGCGCTTGGAGACCCAGTACTTC
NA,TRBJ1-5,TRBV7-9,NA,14,CASSPGWMGQPQHF,TGTGCCAGCAGCCCAGGGTGGATGGGGCAGCCCCAGCATTTT
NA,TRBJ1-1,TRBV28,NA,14,CASSLSQMNTEAFF,TGTGCCAGCAGTTTGTCGCAGATGAACACTGAAGCTTTCTTT
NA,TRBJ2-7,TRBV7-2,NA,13,CASSLLGRAEQYF,TGTGCCAGCAGCTTACTGGGAAGGGCCGAGCAGTACTTC
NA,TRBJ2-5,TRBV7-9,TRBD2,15,CASSLGGTVQETQYF,TGTGCCAGCAGCCTGGGAGGGACGGTCCAAGAGACCCAGTACTTC
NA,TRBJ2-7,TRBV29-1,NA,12,CSVLANSYEQYF,TGCAGCGTCCTAGCGAACTCCTACGAGCAGTACTTC
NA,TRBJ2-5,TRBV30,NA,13,CAWSFGLQETQYF,TGTGCCTGGAGTTTTGGGCTACAAGAGACCCAGTACTTC
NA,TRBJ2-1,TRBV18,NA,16,CASSPQAEWWMNEQFF,TGTGCCAGCTCACCCCAGGCAGAATGGTGGATGAATGAGCAGTTCTTC
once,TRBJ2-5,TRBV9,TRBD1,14,CASSVEDRIGTQYF,TGTGCCAGCAGCGTAGAGGACAGGATAGGGACCCAGTACTTC